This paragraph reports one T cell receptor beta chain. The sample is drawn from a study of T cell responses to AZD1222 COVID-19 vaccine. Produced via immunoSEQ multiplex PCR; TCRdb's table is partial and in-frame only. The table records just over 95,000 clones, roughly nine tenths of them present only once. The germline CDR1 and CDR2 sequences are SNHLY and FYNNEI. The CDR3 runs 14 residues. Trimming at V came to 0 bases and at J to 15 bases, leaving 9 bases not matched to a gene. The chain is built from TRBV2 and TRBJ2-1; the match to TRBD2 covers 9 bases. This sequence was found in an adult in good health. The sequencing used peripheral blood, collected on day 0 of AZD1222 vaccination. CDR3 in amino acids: CASSEALRGSGGFF. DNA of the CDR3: TGTGCCAGCAGTGAAGCGCTTCGGGGTAGCGGGGGGTTCTTC.